This TCR beta chain emerged from a study of T cells after yellow fever vaccination. TCRdb fed the 5' RACE reads into MiXCR, producing one record per CDR3 protein. The top ten hold roughly 18% of the sample, which has around 340,000 distinct CDR3 sequences, roughly 8.7% seen once. Trimming left V 6 bases short and J 5 bases short, with 10 bases between. The germline V gene encodes CDR1 KGHSH and CDR2 LQKENI. The CDR3 covers 12 residues. The sequence was collected from a young man who received the YFV17D yellow fever vaccine. This specimen was PBMCs, taken on the day of the first yellow fever vaccination. The gene calls are TRBV18 and TRBJ1-2; D may be TRBD1 (6 bases). CDR3: CASSQGQYGYTF. The CDR3 region has the DNA TGTGCCAGCTCCCAAGGACAGTATGGCTACACCTTC.